This T cell receptor beta chain was sequenced during a study of glioma-infiltrating T cells after dendritic cell vaccination. Sequencing used immunoSEQ multiplex PCR; TCRdb keeps in-frame clones, though not all of them. The sample records around 60,000 clones, approximately 89% being singletons. The V and J ends lost 3 bases and 3 bases respectively, with 15 bases between them. The CDR3 covers 15 residues. Germline CDR1 SGDLS, CDR2 YYNGEE. Sample time point: after dendritic cell vaccination, including at tumor progression/relapse. The gene calls are TRBV9 and TRBJ1-2; D gene ambiguous. Source: blood, taken after dendritic cell vaccination. This receptor was obtained from a human donor with glioblastoma. The CDR3 DNA sequence: TGTGCCAGCAGCGGGTTTCCTCGGTTGTACTATGGCTACACCTTC. Amino acid sequence: CASSGFPRLYYGYTF.